Shown below are 12 T cell receptor beta chains from a single sample sequenced in a study of siplizumab effects on memory and regulatory T cells. Libraries were prepared by immunoSEQ multiplex PCR; TCRdb keeps only in-frame clonotypes and omits some of them. Counted here are over 95,000 clones, around 93% occurring once; the ten biggest clones make up roughly 0.15%. Sequencing input: non-Treg CD4+ T cells sorted from blood. The source of these receptors is a human donor in good health.

V and J are TRBV28 and TRBJ2-2; D possibly uses TRBD1 or TRBD2 (5 bases each). This CDR3 has 15 amino acids. Trimming left V 7 bases short and J 0 bases short, with 12 bases between. Per germline, CDR1 MDHEN and CDR2 SYDVKM. CDR3 region: CASTLLGANTGELFF. CDR3 coding DNA: TGTGCCAGCACCCTCTTGGGGGCGAACACCGGGGAGCTGTTTTTT.

The sample holds one count of this clone. This chain uses TRBV7-2 with TRBJ1-3; possibly TRBD1 for D (6 bases). The germline V gene encodes CDR1 SGHTA and CDR2 FQGNSA. This CDR3 has 16 amino acids. Deletions cut 1 base from V and 0 bases from J, with 10 bases between. CDR3 nucleotide sequence: TGTGCCAGCAGCTTAGGACAGGTCCACTCTGGAAACACCATATATTTT. Translated, it gives CASSLGQVHSGNTIYF.

This chain connects TRBV9 to TRBJ2-1; a weak D match, TRBD2 (7 bases). Germline V lookup: CDR1 SGDLS, CDR2 YYNGEE. V was shortened by 0 bases and J by 0 bases, with 10 bases between the two germline ends. The CDR3 loop spans 16 amino acids. The CDR3: CASSVGGGGSYNEQFF. The CDR3 DNA reads TGTGCCAGCAGCGTAGGAGGGGGGGGCTCCTACAATGAGCAGTTCTTC.

The chain uses TRBV11-2 and TRBJ2-1; perhaps TRBD1 as D (6 bases). The CDR3 loop spans 14 amino acids. The germline gives CDR1 SGHAT, CDR2 FQNNGV. V shed 2 bases and J shed 7 bases, with 12 bases lying between them. CDR3 residues: CASSLNRVLNEQFF. Here the CDR3 DNA reads TGTGCCAGCAGCTTAAACAGGGTCTTGAATGAGCAGTTCTTC.

The J gene is TRBJ2-3, the V gene TRBV2, with 8 nucleotides matching TRBD1. Germline CDR1 reads SNHLY; CDR2 reads FYNNEI. With V trimmed by 6 bases and J by 4 bases, 0 bases remained unmatched. The CDR3 runs to 12 residues. CDR3 DNA sequence: TGTGCCAGCAGGACAGGGGCAGATACGCAGTATTTT. Protein sequence: CASRTGADTQYF.

The chain links TRBV30 to TRBJ1-3, with D tentatively TRBD1 (6 bases). This CDR3 spans 16 amino acids. Looked up from germline, CDR1 is GTSNPN and CDR2 is SVGIG (reference sequence). V lost 2 bases, J lost 0 bases, and 14 bases lay in between. The CDR3 here is CAWSSGTPSSGNTIYF. The DNA for the CDR3 is TGTGCCTGGAGTAGTGGGACACCGAGCTCTGGAAACACCATATATTTT.

The CDR3 region is CASSPGTGGYEQYF. Here the CDR3 DNA reads TGTGCCAGCAGTCCCGGGACAGGGGGGTACGAGCAGTACTTC. The gene calls are TRBV2 and TRBJ2-7; TRBD1 matches at 11 bases. CDR1 SNHLY and CDR2 FYNNEI come from the germline V gene. The junction had 4 bases not matched to a gene; V was cut back by 5 bases and J by 4 bases. The CDR3 sequence is 14 residues long.

The chain couples TRBV14 to TRBJ2-5; perhaps TRBD1 as D (5 bases). The CDR3 totals 14 residues. Trimming left V 2 bases short and J 7 bases short, with 14 bases between. Germline assignment: CDR1 SGHDN and CDR2 FVKESK. The CDR3 DNA follows: TGTGCCAGCAGCCAATTTTTGGATAGGGGGACCCAGTACTTC. Translated: CASSQFLDRGTQYF. Based on the CDR3 plus reference TRBV14 and TRBJ2-5, the full variable domain is EAGVTQFPSHSVIEKGQTVTLRCDPISGHDNLYWYRRVMGKEIKFLLHFVKESKQDESGMPNNRFLAERTGGTYSTLKVQPAELEDSGVYFCASSQFLDRGTQYFGPGTRLLVL.

J is TRBJ2-1 and V is TRBV5-4; TRBD2 agrees at 11 bases. Germline CDR1 reads SGHNT; CDR2 reads YYREEE (reference sequence). The CDR3 loop spans 16 amino acids. After removal of 3 bases from V and 2 bases from J, the junction contained 4 bases not matched to a gene. This chain's CDR3 is CASSWGLADTYNEQFF. The CDR3 region has the DNA TGTGCCAGCAGCTGGGGACTAGCGGACACCTACAATGAGCAGTTCTTC.

The chain employs TRBV7-3 and TRBJ1-1; no clear D gene. The CDR3 is made up of 14 amino acids. The germline gives CDR1 SGHTA, CDR2 FQGTGA. V gave up 5 bases and J gave up 1 base, with 11 bases separating them. Written as DNA, the CDR3 is TGTGCCAGCAGCCCAGACATCTCGAACACTGAAGCTTTCTTT. Its protein is CASSPDISNTEAFF.

This chain joins TRBV5-1 and TRBJ2-7; a possible D gene is TRBD1 (5 bases). CDR3 size: 14 residues. CDR1 is SGHRS and CDR2 is YFSETQ in the germline V gene. Trimming took off 1 base at V and 1 base at J, with 9 bases between the two ends. In DNA form, the CDR3 reads TGCGCCAGCAGCTTGTTGGCAGGGTCCTACGAGCAGTACTTC. Translated: CASSLLAGSYEQYF.

The chain is built from TRBV4-1 and TRBJ1-4, with D possibly being TRBD1 (6 bases). The germline V gene has CDR1 MGHRA and CDR2 YSYEKL. The CDR3 totals 16 residues. V lost 2 bases, J lost 4 bases, and 14 bases lay in between. The CDR3 reads CASSQWGGRDNEKLFF. The CDR3 region has the DNA TGCGCCAGCAGCCAATGGGGGGGCCGGGATAATGAAAAACTGTTTTTT.